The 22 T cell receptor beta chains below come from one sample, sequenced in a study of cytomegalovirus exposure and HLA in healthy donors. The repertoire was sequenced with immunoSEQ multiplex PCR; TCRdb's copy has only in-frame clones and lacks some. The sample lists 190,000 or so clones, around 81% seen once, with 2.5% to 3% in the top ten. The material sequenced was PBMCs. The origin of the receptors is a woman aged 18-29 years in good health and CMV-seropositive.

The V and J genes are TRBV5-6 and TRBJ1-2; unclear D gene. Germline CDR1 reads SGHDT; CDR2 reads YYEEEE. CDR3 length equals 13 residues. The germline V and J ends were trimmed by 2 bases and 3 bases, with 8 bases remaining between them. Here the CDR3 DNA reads TGTGCCAGCAGCTTAAGGGAGGACTATGGCTACACCTTC. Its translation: CASSLREDYGYTF.

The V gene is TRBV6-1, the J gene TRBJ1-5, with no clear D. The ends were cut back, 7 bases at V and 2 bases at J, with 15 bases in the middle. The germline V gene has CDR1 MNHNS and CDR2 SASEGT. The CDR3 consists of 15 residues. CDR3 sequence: CASTEVGLGNQPQHF. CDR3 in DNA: TGTGCCAGCACCGAGGTTGGGTTGGGCAATCAGCCCCAGCATTTT.

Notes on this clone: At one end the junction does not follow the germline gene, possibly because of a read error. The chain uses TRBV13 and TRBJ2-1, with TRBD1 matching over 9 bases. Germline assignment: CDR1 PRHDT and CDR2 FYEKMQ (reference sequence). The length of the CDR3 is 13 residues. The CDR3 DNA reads TGTGCCAGCAGTTTAGGACAGGGGAGCCAGCAGTTCTTC. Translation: CASSLGQGSQQFF.

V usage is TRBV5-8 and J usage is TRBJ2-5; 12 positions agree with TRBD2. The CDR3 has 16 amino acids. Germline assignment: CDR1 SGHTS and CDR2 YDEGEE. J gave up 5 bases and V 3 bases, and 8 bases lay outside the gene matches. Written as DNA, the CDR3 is TGTGCCAGCAGCTGGGGGGGACTAGCGGGTATGGAGACCCAGTACTTC. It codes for CASSWGGLAGMETQYF. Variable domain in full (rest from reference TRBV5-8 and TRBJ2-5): EAGVTQSPTHLIKTRGQQATLRCSPISGHTSVYWYQQALGLGLQFLLWYDEGEERNRGNFPPRFSGRQFPNYSSELNVNALELEDSALYLCASSWGGLAGMETQYFGPGTRLLVL.

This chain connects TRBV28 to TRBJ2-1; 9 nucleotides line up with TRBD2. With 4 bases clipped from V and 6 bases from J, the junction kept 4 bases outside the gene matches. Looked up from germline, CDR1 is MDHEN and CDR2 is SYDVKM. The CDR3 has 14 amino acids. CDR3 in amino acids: CASSSAGGRNEQFF. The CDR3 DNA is TGTGCCAGCAGTTCAGCGGGGGGTCGCAATGAGCAGTTCTTC.

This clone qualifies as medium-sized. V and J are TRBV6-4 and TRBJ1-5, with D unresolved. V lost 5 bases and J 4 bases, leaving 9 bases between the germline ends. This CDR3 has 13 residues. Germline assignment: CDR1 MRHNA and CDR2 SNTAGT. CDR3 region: CASSIGPNQPQHF. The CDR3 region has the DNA TGTGCCAGCAGTATTGGCCCTAATCAGCCCCAGCATTTT.

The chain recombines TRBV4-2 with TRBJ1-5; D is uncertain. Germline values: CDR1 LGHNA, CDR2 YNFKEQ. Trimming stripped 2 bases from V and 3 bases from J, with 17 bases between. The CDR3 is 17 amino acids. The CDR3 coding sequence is TGTGCCAGCAGCCAATGGCCGGTTGAGAACTACAATCAGCCCCAGCATTTT. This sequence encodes CASSQWPVENYNQPQHF.

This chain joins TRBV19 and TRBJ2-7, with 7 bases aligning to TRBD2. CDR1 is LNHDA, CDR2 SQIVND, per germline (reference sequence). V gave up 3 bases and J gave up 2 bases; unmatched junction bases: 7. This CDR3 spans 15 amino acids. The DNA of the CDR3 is TGTGCCAGTAGTATGGTGCGGGGGAGAACCTACGAGCAGTACTTC. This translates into CASSMVRGRTYEQYF.

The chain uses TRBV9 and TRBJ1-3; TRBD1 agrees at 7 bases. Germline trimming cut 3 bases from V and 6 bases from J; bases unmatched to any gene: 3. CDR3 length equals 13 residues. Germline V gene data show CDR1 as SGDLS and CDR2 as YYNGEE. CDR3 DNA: TGTGCCAGCAGCGCAACAGGGGAAAACACCATATATTTT. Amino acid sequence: CASSATGENTIYF.

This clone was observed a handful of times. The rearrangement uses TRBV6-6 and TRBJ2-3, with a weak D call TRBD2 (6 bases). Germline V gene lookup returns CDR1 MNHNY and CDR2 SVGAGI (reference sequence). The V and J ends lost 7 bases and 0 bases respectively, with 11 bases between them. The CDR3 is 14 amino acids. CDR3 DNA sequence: TGTGCCAGCATTGGGGAGGTTAGCACAGATACGCAGTATTTT. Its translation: CASIGEVSTDTQYF.

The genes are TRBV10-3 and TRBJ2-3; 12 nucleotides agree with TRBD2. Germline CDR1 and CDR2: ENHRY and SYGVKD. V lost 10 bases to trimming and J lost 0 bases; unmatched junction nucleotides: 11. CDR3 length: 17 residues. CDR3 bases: TGTGCCACACTAGCGGGGGGACCTGAATCTAGCACAGATACGCAGTATTTT. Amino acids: CATLAGGPESSTDTQYF.

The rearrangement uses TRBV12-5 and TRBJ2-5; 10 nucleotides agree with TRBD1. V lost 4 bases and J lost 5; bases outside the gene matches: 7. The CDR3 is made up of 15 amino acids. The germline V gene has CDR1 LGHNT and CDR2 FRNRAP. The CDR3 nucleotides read TGTGCTAGTGGTTCAAGACAGGGGGCTGTGGAGACCCAGTACTTC. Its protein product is CASGSRQGAVETQYF.

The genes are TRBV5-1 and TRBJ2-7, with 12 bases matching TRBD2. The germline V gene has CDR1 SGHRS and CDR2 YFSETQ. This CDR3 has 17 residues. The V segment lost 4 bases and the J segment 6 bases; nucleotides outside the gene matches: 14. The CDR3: CASSPGRLAGGIAEQYF. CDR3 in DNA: TGCGCCAGCAGCCCCGGTCGGCTAGCGGGGGGGATTGCCGAGCAGTACTTC.

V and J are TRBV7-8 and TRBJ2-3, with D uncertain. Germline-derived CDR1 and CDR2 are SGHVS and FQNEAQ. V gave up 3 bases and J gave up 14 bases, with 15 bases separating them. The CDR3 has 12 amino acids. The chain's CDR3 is CASSFLAGVWYF. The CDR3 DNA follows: TGTGCCAGCAGCTTCTTGGCCGGAGTATGGTATTTT.

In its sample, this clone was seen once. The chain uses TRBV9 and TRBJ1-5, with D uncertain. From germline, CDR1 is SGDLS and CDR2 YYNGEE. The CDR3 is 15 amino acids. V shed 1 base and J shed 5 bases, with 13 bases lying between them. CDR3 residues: CASSVSAETYQPQHF. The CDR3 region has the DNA TGTGCCAGCAGCGTAAGCGCCGAAACATATCAGCCCCAGCATTTT.

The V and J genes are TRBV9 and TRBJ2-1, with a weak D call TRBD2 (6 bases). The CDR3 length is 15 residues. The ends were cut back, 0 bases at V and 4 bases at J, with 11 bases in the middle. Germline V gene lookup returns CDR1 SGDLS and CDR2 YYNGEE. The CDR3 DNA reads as TGTGCCAGCAGCGTAGCCCACGGGGGTTACAATGAGCAGTTCTTC. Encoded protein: CASSVAHGGYNEQFF.

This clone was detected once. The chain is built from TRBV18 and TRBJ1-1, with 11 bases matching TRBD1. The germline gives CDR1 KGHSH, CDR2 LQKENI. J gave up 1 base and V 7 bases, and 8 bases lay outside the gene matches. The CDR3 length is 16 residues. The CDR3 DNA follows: TGTGCCAGCTACGGGACAGGGGGGCAAGGGAACACTGAAGCTTTCTTT. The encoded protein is CASYGTGGQGNTEAFF.

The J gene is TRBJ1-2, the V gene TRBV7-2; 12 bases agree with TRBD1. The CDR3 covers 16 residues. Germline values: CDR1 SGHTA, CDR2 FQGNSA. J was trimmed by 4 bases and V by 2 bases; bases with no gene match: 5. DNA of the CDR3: TGTGCCAGCAGCTTATCGGGACAGGGGGCGGGCTATGGCTACACCTTC. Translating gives CASSLSGQGAGYGYTF. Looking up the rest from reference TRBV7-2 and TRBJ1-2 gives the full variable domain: GAGVSQSPSNKVTEKGKDVELRCDPISGHTALYWYRQSLGQGLEFLIYFQGNSAPDKSGLPSDRFSAERTGGSVSTLTIQRTQQEDSAVYLCASSLSGQGAGYGYTFGSGTRLTVV.

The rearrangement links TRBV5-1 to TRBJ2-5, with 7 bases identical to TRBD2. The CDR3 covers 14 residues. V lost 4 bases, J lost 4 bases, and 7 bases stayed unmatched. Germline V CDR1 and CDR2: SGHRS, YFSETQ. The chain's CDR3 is CASSEPGGGETQYF. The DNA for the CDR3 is TGCGCCAGCAGCGAGCCGGGGGGAGGAGAGACCCAGTACTTC.

CDR3 sequence: CASSYGGQGADTQYF. In nucleotides, the CDR3 is TGTGCCAGCAGTTACGGGGGACAGGGGGCAGATACGCAGTATTTT. This chain uses TRBV6-5 with TRBJ2-3, with 11 positions matching TRBD1. The germline V gene has CDR1 MNHEY and CDR2 SVGAGI. V lost 2 bases, J lost 4 bases, and 2 bases stayed unmatched. The CDR3 covers 15 residues.

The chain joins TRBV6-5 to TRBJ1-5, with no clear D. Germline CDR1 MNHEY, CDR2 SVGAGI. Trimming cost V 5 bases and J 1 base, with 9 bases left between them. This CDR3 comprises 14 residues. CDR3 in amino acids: CASSPTLSNQPQHF. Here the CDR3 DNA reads TGTGCCAGCAGTCCGACATTGAGCAATCAGCCCCAGCATTTT.

The chain's CDR3 is CASSLGGGYEQYF. CDR3 coding DNA: TGTGCCAGCAGCTTGGGGGGGGGATACGAGCAGTACTTC. The V call is TRBV7-8, the J call TRBJ2-7, with 7 bases identical to TRBD2. From germline, CDR1 is SGHVS and CDR2 FQNEAQ. The CDR3 consists of 13 residues. The J segment lost 4 bases and the V segment lost 3 bases, leaving 3 bases of the junction unmatched.